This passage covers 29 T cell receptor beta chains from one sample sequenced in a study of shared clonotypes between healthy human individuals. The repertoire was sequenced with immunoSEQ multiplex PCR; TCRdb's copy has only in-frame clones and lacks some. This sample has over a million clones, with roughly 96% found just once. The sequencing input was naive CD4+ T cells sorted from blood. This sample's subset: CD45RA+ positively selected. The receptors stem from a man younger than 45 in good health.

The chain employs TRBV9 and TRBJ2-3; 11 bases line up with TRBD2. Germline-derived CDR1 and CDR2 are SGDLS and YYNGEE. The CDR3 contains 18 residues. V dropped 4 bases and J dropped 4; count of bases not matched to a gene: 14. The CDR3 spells CASSHDLGVAGGPDTQYF. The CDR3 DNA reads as TGTGCCAGCAGCCATGACCTAGGGGTAGCGGGAGGGCCAGATACGCAGTATTTT.

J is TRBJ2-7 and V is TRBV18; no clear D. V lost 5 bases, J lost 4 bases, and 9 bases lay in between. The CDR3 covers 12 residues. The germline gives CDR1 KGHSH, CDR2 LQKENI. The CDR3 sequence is CASSIENYEQYF. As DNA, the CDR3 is TGTGCCAGCTCAATTGAAAATTACGAGCAGTACTTC.

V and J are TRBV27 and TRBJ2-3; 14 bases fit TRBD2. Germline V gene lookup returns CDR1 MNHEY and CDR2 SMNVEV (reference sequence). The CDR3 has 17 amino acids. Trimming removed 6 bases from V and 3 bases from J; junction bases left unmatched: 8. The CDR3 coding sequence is TGTGCCAGCAGCCCCCGATGGACTAGCGGGGGGACAGATACGCAGTATTTT. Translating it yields CASSPRWTSGGTDTQYF.

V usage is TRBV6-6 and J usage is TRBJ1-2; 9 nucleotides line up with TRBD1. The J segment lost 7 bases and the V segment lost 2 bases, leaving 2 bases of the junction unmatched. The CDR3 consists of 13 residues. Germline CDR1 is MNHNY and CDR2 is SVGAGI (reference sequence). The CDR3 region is CASSYGTGTGYTF. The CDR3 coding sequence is TGTGCCAGCAGTTACGGGACAGGGACTGGCTACACCTTC.

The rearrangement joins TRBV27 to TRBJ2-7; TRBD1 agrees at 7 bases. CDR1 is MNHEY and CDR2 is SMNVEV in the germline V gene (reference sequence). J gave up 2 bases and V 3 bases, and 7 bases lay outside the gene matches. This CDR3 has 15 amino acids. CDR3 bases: TGTGCCAGCAGTTTTCGGACAGGAGGAGCCTACGAGCAGTACTTC. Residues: CASSFRTGGAYEQYF.

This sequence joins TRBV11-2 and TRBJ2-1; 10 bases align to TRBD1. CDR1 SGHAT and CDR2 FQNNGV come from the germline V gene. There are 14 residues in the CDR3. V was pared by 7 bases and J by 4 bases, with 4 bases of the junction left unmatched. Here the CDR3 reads CASNRDRGYNEQFF. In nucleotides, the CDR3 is TGTGCCAGCAACCGGGACAGGGGATACAATGAGCAGTTCTTC.

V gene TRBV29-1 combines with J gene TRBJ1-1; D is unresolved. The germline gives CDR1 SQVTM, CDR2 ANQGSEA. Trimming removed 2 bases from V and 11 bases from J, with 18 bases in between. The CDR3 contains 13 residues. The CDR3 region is CSVEYYTTPGAFF. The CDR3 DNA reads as TGCAGCGTTGAATACTATACCACTCCCGGGGCTTTCTTT. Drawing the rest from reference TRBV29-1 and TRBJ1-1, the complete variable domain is SAVISQKPSRDICQRGTSLTIQCQVDSQVTMMFWYRQQPGQSLTLIATANQGSEATYESGFVIDKFPISRPNLTFSTLTVSNMSPEDSSIYLCSVEYYTTPGAFFGQGTRLTVV.

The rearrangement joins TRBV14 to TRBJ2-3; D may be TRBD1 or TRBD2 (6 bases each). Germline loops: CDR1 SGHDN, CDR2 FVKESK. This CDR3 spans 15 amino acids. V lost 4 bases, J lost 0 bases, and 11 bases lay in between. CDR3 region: CASSPLGGSTDTQYF. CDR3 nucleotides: TGTGCCAGCAGCCCATTGGGGGGCAGCACAGATACGCAGTATTTT.

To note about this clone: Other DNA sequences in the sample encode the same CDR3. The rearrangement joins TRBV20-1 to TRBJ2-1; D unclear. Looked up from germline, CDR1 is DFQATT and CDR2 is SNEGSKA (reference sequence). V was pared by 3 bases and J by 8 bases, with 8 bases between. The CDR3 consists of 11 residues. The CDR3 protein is CSASRLDEQFF. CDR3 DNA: TGCAGTGCTAGTCGTTTGGATGAGCAGTTCTTC.

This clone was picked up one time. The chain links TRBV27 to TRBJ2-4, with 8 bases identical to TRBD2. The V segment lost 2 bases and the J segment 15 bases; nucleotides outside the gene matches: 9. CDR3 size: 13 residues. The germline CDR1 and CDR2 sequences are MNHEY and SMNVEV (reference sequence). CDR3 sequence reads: CASSLIAGTYRYF. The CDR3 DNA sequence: TGTGCCAGCAGTTTAATAGCGGGGACTTATCGGTACTTC.

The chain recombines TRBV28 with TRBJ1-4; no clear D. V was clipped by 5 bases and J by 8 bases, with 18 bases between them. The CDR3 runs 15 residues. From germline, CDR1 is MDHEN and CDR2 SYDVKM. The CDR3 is CASSPVGRVGEKLFF. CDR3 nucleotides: TGTGCCAGCAGTCCTGTGGGGAGAGTAGGGGAAAAACTGTTTTTT.

CDR3 DNA sequence: TGTGCCAGCAGCTCAACTAGCTACAATGAGCAGTTCTTC. Translation: CASSSTSYNEQFF. The chain has TRBV2 and TRBJ2-1; perhaps TRBD2 as D (5 bases). V shed 6 bases and J shed 3 bases, with 9 bases lying between them. Germline lookup yields CDR1 SNHLY and CDR2 FYNNEI. This CDR3 spans 13 amino acids.

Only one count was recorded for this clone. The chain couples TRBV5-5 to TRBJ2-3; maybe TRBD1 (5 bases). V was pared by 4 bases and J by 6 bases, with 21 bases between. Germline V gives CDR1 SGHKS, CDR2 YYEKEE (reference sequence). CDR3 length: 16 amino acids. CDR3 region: CASSTVARTGLDTQYF. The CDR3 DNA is TGTGCCAGCAGCACCGTAGCCCGAACAGGTTTGGATACGCAGTATTTT.

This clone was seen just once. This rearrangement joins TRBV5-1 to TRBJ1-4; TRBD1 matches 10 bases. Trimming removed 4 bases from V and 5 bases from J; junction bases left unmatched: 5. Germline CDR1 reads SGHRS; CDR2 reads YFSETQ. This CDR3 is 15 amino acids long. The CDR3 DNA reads TGCGCCAGCAGCGACCCGGGACAGGGGAATGAAAAACTGTTTTTT. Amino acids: CASSDPGQGNEKLFF.

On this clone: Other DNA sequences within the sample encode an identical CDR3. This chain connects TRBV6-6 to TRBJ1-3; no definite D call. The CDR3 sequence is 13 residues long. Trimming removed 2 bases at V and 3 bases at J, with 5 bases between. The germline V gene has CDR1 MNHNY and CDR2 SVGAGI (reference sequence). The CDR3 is CASSYPSGNTIYF. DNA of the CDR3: TGTGCCAGCAGTTACCCGAGTGGAAACACCATATATTTT.

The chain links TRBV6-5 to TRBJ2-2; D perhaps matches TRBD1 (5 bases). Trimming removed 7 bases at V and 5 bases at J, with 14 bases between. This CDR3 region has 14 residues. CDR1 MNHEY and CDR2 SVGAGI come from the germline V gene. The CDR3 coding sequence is TGTGCCAGCACCAGAACAACAGGAACCGGGGAGCTGTTTTTT. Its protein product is CASTRTTGTGELFF.

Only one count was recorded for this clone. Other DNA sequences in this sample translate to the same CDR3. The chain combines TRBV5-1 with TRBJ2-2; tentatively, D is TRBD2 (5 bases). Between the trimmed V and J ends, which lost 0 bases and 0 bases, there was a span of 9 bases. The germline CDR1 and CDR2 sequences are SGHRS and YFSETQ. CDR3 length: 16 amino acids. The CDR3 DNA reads TGCGCCAGCAGCTTGGTTGGAGGCGCGAACACCGGGGAGCTGTTTTTT. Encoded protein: CASSLVGGANTGELFF.

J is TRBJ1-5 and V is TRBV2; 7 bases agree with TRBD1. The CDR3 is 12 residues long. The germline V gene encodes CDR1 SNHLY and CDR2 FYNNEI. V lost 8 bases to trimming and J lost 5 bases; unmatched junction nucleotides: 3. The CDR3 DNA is TGTGCCAGCGGGACAGTTGATCAGCCCCAGCATTTT. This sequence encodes CASGTVDQPQHF.

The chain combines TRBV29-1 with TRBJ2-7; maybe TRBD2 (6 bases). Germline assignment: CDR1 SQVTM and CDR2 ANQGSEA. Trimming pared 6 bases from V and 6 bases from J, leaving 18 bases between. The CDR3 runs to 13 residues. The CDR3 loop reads CSVRGRTSAEQYF. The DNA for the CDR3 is TGCAGCGTACGAGGGAGGACGTCTGCCGAGCAGTACTTC.

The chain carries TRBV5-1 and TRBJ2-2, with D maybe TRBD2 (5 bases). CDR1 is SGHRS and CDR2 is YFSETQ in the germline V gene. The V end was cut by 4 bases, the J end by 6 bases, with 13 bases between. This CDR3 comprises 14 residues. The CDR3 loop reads CASSLEGGAGELFF. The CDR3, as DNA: TGCGCCAGCAGCCTCGAAGGAGGTGCCGGGGAGCTGTTTTTT.

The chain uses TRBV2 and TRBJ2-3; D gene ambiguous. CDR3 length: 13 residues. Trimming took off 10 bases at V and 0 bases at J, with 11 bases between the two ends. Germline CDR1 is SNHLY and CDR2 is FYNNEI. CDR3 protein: CATVGSSTDTQYF. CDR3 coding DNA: TGTGCCACCGTAGGCAGCAGCACAGATACGCAGTATTTT.

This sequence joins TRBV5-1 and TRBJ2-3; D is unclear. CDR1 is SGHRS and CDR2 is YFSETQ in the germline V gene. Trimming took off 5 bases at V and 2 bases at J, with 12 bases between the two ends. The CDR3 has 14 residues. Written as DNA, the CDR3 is TGCGCCAGCAGTCAAGACACCGCCACAGATACGCAGTATTTT. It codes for CASSQDTATDTQYF.

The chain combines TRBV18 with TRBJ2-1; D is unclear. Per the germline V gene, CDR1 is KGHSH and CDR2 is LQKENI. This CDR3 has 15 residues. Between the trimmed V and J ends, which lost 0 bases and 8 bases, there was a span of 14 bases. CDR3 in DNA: TGTGCCAGCTCACCACCGTCGGTGGAAAAGGATGAGCAGTTCTTC. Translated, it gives CASSPPSVEKDEQFF.

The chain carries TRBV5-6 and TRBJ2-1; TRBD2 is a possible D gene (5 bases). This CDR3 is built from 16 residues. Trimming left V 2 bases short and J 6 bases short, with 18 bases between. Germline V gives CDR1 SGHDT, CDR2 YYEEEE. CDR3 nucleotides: TGTGCCAGCAGCTTACGGGATGGGCGATTATTCAATGAGCAGTTCTTC. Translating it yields CASSLRDGRLFNEQFF.

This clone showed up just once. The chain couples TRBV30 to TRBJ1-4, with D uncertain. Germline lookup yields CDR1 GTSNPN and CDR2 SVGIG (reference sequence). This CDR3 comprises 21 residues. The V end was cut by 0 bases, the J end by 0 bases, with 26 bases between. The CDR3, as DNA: TGTGCCTGGAGTGTATGGGCTTTCTCAAGGGCGGATTTGGCAACTAATGAAAAACTGTTTTTT. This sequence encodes CAWSVWAFSRADLATNEKLFF.

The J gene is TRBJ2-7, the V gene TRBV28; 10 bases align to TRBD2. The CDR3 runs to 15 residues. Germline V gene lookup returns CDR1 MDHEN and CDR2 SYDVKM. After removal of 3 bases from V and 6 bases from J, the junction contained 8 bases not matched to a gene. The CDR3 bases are TGTGCCAGCAGTTTTCTCCAAGCGGGAGGGGTCGAGCAGTACTTC. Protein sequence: CASSFLQAGGVEQYF.

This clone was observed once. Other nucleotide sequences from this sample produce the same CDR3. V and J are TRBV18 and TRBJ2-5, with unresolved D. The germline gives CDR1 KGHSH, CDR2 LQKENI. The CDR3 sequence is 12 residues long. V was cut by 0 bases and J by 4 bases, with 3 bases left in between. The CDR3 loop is CASSPPAETQYF. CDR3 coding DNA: TGTGCCAGCTCACCACCGGCAGAGACCCAGTACTTC.

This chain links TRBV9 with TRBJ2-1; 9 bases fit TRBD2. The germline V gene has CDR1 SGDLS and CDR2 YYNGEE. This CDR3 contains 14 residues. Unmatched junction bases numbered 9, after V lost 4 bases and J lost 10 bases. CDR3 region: CASSPGIAGVEQFF. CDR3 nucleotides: TGTGCCAGCAGCCCCGGGATAGCGGGAGTGGAGCAGTTCTTC.

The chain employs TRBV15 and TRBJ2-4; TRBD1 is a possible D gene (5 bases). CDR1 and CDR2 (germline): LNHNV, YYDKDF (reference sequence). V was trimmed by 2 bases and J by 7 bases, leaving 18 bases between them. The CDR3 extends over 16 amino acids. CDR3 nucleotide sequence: TGTGCCACCAGCAGATCCAGGGCCGGAGTCGGGAACATTCAGTACTTC. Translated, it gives CATSRSRAGVGNIQYF. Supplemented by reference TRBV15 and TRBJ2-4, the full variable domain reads DAMVIQNPRYQVTQFGKPVTLSCSQTLNHNVMYWYQQKSSQAPKLLFHYYDKDFNNEADTPDNFQSRRPNTSFCFLDIRSPGLGDTAMYLCATSRSRAGVGNIQYFGAGTRLSVL.